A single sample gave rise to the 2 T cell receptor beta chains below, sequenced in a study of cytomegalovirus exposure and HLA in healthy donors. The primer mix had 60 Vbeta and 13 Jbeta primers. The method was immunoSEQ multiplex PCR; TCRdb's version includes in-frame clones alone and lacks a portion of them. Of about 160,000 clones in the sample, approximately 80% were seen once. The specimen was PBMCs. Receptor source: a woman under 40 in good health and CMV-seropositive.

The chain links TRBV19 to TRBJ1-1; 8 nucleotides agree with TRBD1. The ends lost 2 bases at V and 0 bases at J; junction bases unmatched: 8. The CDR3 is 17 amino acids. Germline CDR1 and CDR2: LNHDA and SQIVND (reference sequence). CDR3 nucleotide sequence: TGTGCCAGTAGTATATCCGGGACAGGAGTTATGAACACTGAAGCTTTCTTT. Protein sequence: CASSISGTGVMNTEAFF.

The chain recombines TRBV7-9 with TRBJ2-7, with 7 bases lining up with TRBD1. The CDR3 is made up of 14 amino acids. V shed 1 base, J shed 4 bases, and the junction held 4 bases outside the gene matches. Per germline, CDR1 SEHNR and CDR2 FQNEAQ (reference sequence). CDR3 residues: CASSLDRGWYEQYF. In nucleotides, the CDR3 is TGTGCCAGCAGCTTAGACAGGGGTTGGTACGAGCAGTACTTC.